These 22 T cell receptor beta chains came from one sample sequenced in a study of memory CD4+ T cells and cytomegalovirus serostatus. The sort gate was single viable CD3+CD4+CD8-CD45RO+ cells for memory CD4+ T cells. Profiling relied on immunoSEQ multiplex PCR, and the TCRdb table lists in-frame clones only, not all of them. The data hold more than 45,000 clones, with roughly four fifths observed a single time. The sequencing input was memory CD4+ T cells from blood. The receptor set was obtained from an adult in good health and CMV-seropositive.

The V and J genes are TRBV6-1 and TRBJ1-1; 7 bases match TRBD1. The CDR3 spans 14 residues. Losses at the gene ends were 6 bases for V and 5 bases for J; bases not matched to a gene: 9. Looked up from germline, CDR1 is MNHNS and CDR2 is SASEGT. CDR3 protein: CASSYGQEGTEAFF. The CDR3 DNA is TGTGCCAGCAGCTACGGACAGGAGGGGACTGAAGCTTTCTTT.

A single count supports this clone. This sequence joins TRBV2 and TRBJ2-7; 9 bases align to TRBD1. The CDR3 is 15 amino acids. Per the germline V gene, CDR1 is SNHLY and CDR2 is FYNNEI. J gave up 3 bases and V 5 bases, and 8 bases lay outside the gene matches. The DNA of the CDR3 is TGTGCCAGCAGTAGGGACAGGGATGGGTACTACGAGCAGTACTTC. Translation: CASSRDRDGYYEQYF.

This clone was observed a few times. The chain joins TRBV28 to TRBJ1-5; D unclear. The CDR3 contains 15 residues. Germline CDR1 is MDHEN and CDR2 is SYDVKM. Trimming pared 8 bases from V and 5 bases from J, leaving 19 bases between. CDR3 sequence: CASLSLRFLDQPQHF. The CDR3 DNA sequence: TGTGCCAGCCTCAGTCTCCGATTTTTAGATCAGCCCCAGCATTTT.

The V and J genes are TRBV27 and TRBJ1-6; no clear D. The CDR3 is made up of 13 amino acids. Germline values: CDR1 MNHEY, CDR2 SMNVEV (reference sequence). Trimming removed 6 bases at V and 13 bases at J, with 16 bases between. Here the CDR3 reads CASSQARRAPLHF. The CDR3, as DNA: TGTGCCAGCAGCCAGGCCCGACGGGCCCCCCTCCACTTT.

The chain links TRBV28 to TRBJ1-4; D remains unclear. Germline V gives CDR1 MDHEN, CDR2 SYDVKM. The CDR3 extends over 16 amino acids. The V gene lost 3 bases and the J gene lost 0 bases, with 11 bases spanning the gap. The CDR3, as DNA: TGTGCCAGCAGTTTGTTTTTAAGCGCAACTAATGAAAAACTGTTTTTT. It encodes CASSLFLSATNEKLFF.

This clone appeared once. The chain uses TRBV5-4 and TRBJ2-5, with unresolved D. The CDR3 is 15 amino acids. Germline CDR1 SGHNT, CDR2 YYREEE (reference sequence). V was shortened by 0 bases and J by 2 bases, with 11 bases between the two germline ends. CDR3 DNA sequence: TGTGCCAGCAGCTTGGGCGGTGGCCCACAAGAGACCCAGTACTTC. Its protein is CASSLGGGPQETQYF.

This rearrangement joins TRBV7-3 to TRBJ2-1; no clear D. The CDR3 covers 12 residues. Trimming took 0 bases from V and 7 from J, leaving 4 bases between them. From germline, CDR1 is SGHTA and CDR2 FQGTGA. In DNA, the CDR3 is TGTGCCAGCAGCTTAACAGGGAATGAGCAGTTCTTC. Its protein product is CASSLTGNEQFF. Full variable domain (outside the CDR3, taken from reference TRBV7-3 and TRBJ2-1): GAGVSQTPSNKVTEKGKYVELRCDPISGHTALYWYRQSLGQGPEFLIYFQGTGAADDSGLPNDRFFAVRPEGSVSTLKIQRTERGDSAVYLCASSLTGNEQFFGPGTRLTVL.

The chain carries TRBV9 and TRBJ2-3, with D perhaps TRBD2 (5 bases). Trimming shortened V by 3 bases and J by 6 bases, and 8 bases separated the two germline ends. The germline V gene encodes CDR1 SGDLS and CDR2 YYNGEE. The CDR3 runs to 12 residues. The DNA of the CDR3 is TGTGCCAGCAGCGCCCGAGGGGATACGCAGTATTTT. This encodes CASSARGDTQYF.

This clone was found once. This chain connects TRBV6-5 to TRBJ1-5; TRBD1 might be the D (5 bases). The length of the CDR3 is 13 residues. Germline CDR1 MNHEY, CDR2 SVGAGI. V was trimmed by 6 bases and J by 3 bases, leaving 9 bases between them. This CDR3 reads CASRGTDNQPQHF. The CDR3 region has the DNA TGTGCCAGCAGGGGGACGGACAATCAGCCCCAGCATTTT.

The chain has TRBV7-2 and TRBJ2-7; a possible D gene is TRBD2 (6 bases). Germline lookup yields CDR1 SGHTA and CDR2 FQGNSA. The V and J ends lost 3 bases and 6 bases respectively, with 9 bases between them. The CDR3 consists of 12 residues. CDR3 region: CASSFRGGEQYF. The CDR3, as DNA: TGTGCCAGCAGCTTTAGGGGAGGCGAGCAGTACTTC. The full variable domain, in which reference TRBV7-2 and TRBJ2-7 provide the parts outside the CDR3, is GAGVSQSPSNKVTEKGKDVELRCDPISGHTALYWYRQSLGQGLEFLIYFQGNSAPDKSGLPSDRFSAERTGGSVSTLTIQRTQQEDSAVYLCASSFRGGEQYFGPGTRLTVT.

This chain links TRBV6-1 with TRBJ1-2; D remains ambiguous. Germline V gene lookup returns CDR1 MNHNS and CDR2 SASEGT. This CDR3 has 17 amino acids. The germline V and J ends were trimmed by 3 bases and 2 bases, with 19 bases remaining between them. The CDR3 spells CASSENPHSRPNYGYTF. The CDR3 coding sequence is TGTGCCAGCAGTGAGAACCCCCACTCGCGACCAAACTATGGCTACACCTTC.

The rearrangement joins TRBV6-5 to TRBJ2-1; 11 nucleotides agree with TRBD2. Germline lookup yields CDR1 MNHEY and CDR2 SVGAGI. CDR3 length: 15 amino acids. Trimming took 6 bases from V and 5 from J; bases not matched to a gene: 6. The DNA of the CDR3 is TGTGCCAGCAGGATAGCGGGGGGGCCCCACAATGAGCAGTTCTTC. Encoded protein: CASRIAGGPHNEQFF.

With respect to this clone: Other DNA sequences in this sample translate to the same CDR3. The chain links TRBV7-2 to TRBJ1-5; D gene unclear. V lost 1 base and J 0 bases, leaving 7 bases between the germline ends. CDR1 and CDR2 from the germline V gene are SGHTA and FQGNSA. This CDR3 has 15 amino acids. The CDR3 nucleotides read TGTGCCAGCAGCTTAGTCCCAAATAGCAATCAGCCCCAGCATTTT. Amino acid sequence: CASSLVPNSNQPQHF. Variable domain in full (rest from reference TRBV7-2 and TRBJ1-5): GAGVSQSPSNKVTEKGKDVELRCDPISGHTALYWYRQSLGQGLEFLIYFQGNSAPDKSGLPSDRFSAERTGGSVSTLTIQRTQQEDSAVYLCASSLVPNSNQPQHFGDGTRLSIL.

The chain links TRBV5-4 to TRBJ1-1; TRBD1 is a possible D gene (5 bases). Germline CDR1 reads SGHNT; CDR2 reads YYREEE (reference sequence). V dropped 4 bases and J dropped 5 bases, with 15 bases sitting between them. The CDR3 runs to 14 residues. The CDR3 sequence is CASSRGGEGTEAFF. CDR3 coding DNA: TGTGCCAGCAGCCGAGGAGGGGAAGGAACTGAAGCTTTCTTT.

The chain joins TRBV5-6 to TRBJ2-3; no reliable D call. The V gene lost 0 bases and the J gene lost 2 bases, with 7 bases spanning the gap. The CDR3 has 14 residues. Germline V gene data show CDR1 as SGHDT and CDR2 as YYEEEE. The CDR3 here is CASSLGQSTDTQYF. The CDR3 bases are TGTGCCAGCAGCTTGGGCCAGTCCACAGATACGCAGTATTTT.

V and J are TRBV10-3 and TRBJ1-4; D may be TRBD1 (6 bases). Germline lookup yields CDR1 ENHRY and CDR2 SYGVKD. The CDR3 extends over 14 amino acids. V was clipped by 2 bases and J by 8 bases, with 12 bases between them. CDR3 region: CAISEMGAGEKLFF. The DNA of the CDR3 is TGTGCCATCAGTGAGATGGGGGCTGGGGAAAAACTGTTTTTT.

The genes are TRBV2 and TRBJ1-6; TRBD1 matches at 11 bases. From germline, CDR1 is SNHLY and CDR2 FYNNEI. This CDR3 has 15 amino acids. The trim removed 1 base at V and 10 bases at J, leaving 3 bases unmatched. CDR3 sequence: CASSEVGQGDSPLHF. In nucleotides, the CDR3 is TGTGCCAGCAGTGAAGTGGGACAGGGGGACTCACCCCTCCACTTT.

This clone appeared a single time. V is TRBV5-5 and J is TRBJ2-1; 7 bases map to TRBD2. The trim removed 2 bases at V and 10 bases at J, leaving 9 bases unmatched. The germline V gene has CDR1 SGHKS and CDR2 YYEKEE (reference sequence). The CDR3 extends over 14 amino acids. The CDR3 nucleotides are TGTGCCAGCAGCTTTAGACTAGCCCCGAACGAGCAGTTCTTC. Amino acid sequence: CASSFRLAPNEQFF.

The CDR3 region is CASSPGNIGNEKLFF. DNA of the CDR3: TGTGCCAGCAGCCCCGGGAATATTGGAAATGAAAAACTGTTTTTT. This sequence joins TRBV5-8 and TRBJ1-4, with no clear D. V was clipped by 4 bases and J by 5 bases, with 15 bases between them. The germline CDR1 and CDR2 sequences are SGHTS and YDEGEE. This CDR3 is 15 amino acids long.

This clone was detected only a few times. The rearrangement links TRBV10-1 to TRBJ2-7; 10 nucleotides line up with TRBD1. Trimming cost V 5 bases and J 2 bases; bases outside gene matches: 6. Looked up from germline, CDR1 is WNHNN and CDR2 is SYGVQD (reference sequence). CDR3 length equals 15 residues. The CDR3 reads CASSHRDRGPYEQYF. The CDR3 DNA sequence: TGCGCCAGCAGTCACCGGGACAGGGGTCCCTACGAGCAGTACTTC.

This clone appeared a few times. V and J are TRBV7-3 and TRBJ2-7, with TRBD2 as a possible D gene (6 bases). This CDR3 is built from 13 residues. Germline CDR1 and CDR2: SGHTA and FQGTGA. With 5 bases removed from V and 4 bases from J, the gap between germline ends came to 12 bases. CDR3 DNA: TGTGCCAGCAGCACGGGGGTCGGGTACGAGCAGTACTTC. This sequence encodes CASSTGVGYEQYF.

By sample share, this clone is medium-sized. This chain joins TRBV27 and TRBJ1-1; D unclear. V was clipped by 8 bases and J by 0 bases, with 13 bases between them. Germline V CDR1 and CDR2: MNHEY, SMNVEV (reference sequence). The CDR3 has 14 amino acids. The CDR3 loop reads CASSKVAMNTEAFF. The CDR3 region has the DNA TGTGCCAGCTCTAAGGTTGCCATGAACACTGAAGCTTTCTTT.